This T cell receptor (beta chain) originates from a study of neurological immune-mediated disorders (dated 2019 in TCRdb). Looking at the study overall: The study compared peripheral blood TCR-beta repertoires of HTLV-I-associated myelopathy (HAM/TSP) patients, multiple sclerosis patients and healthy controls using UMI-based sequencing. The 95 to 110 TCR-beta libraries covered PBMC samples along with longitudinal samples, technical triplicates, and paired sorted CD4+ and CD8+ T-cell subsets. The cohort included approximately 70 subjects: some 15 with HAM/TSP, some 35 with multiple sclerosis, and 20 or so healthy controls. Longitudinal HAM/TSP and healthy donors were sampled at 3 time-points each (about 3-40 month intervals).

The time point tag for this specimen amounts to: longitudinal time-point 2. For the unsorted PBMC libraries, 2 million PBMCs were stored in RNAlater at -80 degrees C until RNA extraction and were used to generate the libraries. Peripheral blood underwent Ficoll-Hypaque density gradient centrifugation to isolate PBMCs, which were then cryopreserved in liquid nitrogen. cDNA synthesis used template-switch 5'RACE with a primer carrying a 10-nucleotide random unique molecular identifier tagging each TCR transcript. Each sequencing run produced over 160 million TCR-beta sequences covering 15-18 subjects. The RNeasy kit was used for extraction of total RNA. The KAPA Real-time Library Amplification kit was used to amplify TCR-beta VDJ regions with primers targeting the TCR constant region and the 5'RACE anchor. A first PCR added sample indexes and Illumina adaptors, after which a second PCR increased the library yield. The roughly 650 bp TCR product was size-selected on a 2% E-gel SizeSelection system after Ampure bead purification. Library quality was checked on a Bioanalyzer, concentration was measured with Qubit, and libraries were quantified with the Kapa Library Quantification kit before pooling. Libraries were sequenced paired-end 2 x 150 bp on an Illumina HiSeq 2500. To increase sequence diversity, roughly 24-32% phiX was spiked into each library pool. Processing in the source paper ran as follows. Quality-filtered reads were processed with the UMI-based MiGEC pipeline, and over 75% of raw TCR sequences were removed by the MiGEC pipeline during error correction. VDJ genes were aligned to IMGT germline references, and clonotypes were defined by unique CDR3 amino acid sequence plus V-J genes. VDJtools evaluated clonal expansion, Shannon diversity and CDR3 relatedness (CalcPairwiseDistances, ClusterSamples); CLCbio workbench built phylogenetic trees. Expanded clones were defined as having at least 8 unique UMIs, based on coefficient-of-variation modelling across technical triplicates. TCRdb's own reprocessing of the public reads used fastp at Q25 and MiXCR and kept productive beta chains. Every distinct CDR3 protein forms one entry, paired with its most common genes and DNA. The V and J calls here are based on TCRdb, not the publication. The sample table holds some 87,000 distinct CDR3 sequences, of which about 13% were seen once. The ten largest clones capture around 5% of the sample.

The study at large found these results: No identical CDR3 amino acid sequences were shared among expanded clones across subjects, suggesting private TCR-beta repertoires in all groups. TCR clonal expansion was highest in HAM/TSP patients and lowest in MS patients, with MS patients falling below even healthy controls.

This clonotype was seen many times. Its antigen is unknown. The sample holds no much larger clone one base away, and base qualities are not on file. Relative to germline, V is missing 5 bases and J is missing 4 bases, with 7 bases of the junction outside any gene match. Reading from cysteine to phenylalanine, the CDR3 counts 15 amino acids. Kept here is only the CDR3 DNA, which spans 45 bases and is read in frame from base 1. The germline V gene yields MDHEN for CDR1 and SYDVKM for CDR2. The sequence was collected from a female donor with HTLV-1-associated myelopathy (HAM/TSP). Sequencing input: PBMCs. The rearranged chain carries TRBV28 and TRBJ2-1; a stretch of 8 junction bases matches TRBD1. CDR3 region: CASSGQGGWYNEQFF. The nucleotide sequence reads as follows: TGTGCCAGCAGTGGACAGGGCGGGTGGTACAATGAGCAGTTCTTC.